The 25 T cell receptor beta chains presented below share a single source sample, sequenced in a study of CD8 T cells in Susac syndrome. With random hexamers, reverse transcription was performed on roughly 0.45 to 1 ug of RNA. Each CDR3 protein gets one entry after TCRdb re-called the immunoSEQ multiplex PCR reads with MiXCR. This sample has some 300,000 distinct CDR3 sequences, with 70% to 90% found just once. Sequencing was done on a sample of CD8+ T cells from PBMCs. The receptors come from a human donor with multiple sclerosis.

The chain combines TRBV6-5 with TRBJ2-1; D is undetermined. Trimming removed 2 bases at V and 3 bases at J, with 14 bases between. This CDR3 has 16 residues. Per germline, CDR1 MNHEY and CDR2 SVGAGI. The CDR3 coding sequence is TGTGCCAGCAGTTACGACCCCAATTCAGGCTACAATGAGCAGTTCTTC. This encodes CASSYDPNSGYNEQFF.

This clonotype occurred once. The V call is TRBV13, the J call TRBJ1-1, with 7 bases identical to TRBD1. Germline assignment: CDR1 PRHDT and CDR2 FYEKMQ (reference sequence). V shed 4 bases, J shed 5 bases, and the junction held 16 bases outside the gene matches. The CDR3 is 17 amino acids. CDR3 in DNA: TGTGCCAGCAGCTATAGGTGGGGCCAGGGGGAAGGAACTGAAGCTTTCTTT. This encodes CASSYRWGQGEGTEAFF.

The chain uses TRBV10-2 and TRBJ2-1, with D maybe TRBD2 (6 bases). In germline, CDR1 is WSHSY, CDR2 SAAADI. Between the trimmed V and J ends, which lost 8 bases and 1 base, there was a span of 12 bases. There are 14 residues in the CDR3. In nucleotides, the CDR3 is TGCGCCAGCCGAGAGCGGGCTTCCTACAATGAGCAGTTCTTC. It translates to CASRERASYNEQFF.

This CDR3 is CASRFTGRSYEQYF. CDR3 bases: TGTGCCAGCAGATTTACAGGGCGCTCCTACGAGCAGTACTTC. The J gene is TRBJ2-7, the V gene TRBV12-3 or TRBV12-4; possible D gene TRBD1, 6 bases. Between the trimmed V and J ends, which lost 6 bases and 0 bases, there was a span of 12 bases. The CDR3 is 14 amino acids.

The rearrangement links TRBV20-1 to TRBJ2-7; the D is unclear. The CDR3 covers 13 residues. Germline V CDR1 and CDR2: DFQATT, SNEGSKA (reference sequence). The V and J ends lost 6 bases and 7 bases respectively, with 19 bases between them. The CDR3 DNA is TGCAGTGCCCCGTCAGATATCTTTGAAGAGCAGTACTTC. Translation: CSAPSDIFEEQYF.

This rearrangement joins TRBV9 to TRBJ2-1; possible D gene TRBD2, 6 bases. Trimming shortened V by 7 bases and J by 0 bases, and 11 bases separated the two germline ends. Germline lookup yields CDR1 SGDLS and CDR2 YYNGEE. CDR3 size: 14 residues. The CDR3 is CASEGTGSYNEQFF. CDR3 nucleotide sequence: TGTGCCAGCGAAGGGACTGGCTCCTACAATGAGCAGTTCTTC.

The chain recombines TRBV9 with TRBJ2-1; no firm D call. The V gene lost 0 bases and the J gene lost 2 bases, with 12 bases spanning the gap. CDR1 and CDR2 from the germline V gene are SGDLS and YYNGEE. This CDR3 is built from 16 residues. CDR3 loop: CASSVGKTLPYNEQFF. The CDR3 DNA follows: TGTGCCAGCAGCGTAGGAAAAACGCTCCCCTACAATGAGCAGTTCTTC.

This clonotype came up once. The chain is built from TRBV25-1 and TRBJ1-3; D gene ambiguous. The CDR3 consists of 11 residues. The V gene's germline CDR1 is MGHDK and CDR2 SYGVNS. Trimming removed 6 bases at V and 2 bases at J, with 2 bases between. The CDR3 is CASRAGNTIYF. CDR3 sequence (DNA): TGTGCCAGCAGAGCTGGAAACACCATATATTTT.

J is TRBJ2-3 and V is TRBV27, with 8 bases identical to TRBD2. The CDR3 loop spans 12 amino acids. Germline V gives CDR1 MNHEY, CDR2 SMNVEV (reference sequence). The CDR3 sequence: CASGRGADTQYF. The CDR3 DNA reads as TGTGCAAGCGGGAGAGGCGCAGATACGCAGTATTTT.

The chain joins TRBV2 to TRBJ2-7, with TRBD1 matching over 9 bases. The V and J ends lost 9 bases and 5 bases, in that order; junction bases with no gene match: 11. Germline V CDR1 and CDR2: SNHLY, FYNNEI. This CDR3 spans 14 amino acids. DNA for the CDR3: TGTGCCAGTTCACCGGGACAGGGTCTGGACGAGCAGTACTTC. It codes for CASSPGQGLDEQYF.

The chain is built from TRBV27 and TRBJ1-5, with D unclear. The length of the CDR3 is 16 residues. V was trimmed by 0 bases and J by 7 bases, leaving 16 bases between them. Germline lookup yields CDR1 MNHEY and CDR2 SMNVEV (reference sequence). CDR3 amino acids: CASSLSMGPAGQPQHF. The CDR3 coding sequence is TGTGCCAGCAGTTTATCGATGGGTCCTGCGGGACAGCCCCAGCATTTT.

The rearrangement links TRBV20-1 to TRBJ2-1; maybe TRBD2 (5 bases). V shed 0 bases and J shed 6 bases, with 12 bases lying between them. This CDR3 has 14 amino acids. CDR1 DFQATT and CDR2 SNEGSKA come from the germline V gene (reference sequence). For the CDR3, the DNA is TGCAGTGCTAGAGACAGCGGAGTAACCAATGAGCAGTTCTTC. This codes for CSARDSGVTNEQFF.

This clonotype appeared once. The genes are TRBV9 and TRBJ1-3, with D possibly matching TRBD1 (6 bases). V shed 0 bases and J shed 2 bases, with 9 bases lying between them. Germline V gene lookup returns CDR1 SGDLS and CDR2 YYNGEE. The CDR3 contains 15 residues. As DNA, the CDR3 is TGTGCCAGCAGCGTAGCAGGGGACGCTGGAAACACCATATATTTT. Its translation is CASSVAGDAGNTIYF. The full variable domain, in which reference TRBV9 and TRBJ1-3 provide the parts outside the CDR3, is DSGVTQTPKHLITATGQRVTLRCSPRSGDLSVYWYQQSLDQGLQFLIQYYNGEERAKGNILERFSAQQFPDLHSELNLSSLELGDSALYFCASSVAGDAGNTIYFGEGSWLTVV.

CDR3 sequence reads: CASSDNRGTGYEQYF. In DNA, the CDR3 is TGTGCCAGCTCGGATAACAGGGGAACGGGCTACGAGCAGTACTTC. The rearrangement uses TRBV18 and TRBJ2-7, with 7 bases matching TRBD1. Germline loops: CDR1 KGHSH, CDR2 LQKENI. This CDR3 has 15 amino acids. The ends lost 6 bases at V and 3 bases at J; junction bases unmatched: 11.

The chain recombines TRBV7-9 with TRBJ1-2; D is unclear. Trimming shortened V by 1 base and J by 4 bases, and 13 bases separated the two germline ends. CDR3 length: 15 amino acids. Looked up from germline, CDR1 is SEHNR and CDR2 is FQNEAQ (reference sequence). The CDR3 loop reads CASSLGLVRPYGYTF. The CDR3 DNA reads TGTGCCAGCAGCTTAGGCTTAGTACGGCCCTATGGCTACACCTTC.

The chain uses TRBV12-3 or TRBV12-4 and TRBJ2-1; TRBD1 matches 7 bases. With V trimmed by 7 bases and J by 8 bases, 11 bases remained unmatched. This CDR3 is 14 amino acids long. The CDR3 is CASTEGGPPHEQFF. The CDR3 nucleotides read TGTGCCAGCACGGAAGGGGGCCCCCCCCATGAGCAGTTCTTC.

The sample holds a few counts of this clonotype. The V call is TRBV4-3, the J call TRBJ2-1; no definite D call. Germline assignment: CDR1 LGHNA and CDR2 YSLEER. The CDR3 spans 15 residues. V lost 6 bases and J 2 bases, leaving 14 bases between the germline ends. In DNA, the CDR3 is TGCGCCAGCAGGACCTTGGGCGGACCCTACAATGAGCAGTTCTTC. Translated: CASRTLGGPYNEQFF.

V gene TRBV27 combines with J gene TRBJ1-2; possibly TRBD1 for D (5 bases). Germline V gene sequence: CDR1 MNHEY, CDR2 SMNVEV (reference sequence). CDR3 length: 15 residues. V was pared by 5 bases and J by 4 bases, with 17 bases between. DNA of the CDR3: TGTGCCAGCAGTCTGGGGTTGACAGCGGCCTATGGCTACACCTTC. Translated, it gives CASSLGLTAAYGYTF.

The DNA for the CDR3 is TGTGCCAGTAGTACCCCTAGCGGGAGTCTGAACAATGAGCAGTTCTTC. The encoded protein is CASSTPSGSLNNEQFF. This chain connects TRBV19 to TRBJ2-1, with 10 bases that match TRBD2. CDR3 size: 16 residues. The trim removed 4 bases at V and 5 bases at J, leaving 8 bases unmatched. Germline V gene data show CDR1 as LNHDA and CDR2 as SQIVND (reference sequence).

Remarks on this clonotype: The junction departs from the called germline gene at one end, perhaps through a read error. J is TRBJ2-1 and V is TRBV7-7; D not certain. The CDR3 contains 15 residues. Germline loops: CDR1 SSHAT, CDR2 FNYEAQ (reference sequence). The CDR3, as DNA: TGTGCTAGCAGCTTAGACCTCGCCGACTACAATGAGCAGTTCTTC. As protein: CASSLDLADYNEQFF.

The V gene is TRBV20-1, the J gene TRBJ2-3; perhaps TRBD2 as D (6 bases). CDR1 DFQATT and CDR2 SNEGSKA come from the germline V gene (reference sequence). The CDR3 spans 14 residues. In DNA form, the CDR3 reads TGCACCAGCCCCGACCCGCGGGACCCAGATACGCAGTATTTT. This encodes CTSPDPRDPDTQYF.

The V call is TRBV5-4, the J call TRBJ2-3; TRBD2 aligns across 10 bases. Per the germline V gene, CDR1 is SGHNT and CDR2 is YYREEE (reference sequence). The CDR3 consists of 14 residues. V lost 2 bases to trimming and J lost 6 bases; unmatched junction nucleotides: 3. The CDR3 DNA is TGTGCCAGCAGCTTACCGGGACTAGCGGATACGCAGTATTTT. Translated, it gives CASSLPGLADTQYF.

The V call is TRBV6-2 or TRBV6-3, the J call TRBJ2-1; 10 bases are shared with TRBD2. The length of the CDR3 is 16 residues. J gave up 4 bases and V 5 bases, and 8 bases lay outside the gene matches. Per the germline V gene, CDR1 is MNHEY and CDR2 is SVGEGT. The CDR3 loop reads CASSAPRLAGYNEQFF. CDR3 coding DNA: TGTGCCAGCAGTGCGCCCCGACTAGCGGGTTACAATGAGCAGTTCTTC.

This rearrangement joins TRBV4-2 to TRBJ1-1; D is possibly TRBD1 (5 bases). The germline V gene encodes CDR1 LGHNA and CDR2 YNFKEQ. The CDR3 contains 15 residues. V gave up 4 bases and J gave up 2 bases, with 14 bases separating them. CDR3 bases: TGTGCCAGCAGCCCGGGACTGGTCCCTAACACTGAAGCTTTCTTT. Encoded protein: CASSPGLVPNTEAFF.

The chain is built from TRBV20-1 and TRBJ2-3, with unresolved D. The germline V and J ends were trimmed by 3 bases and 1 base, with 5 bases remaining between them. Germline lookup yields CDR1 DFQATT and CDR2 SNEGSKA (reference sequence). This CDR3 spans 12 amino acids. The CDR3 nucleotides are TGCAGTGCTAGCCAGGGCACAGATACGCAGTATTTT. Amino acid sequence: CSASQGTDTQYF.